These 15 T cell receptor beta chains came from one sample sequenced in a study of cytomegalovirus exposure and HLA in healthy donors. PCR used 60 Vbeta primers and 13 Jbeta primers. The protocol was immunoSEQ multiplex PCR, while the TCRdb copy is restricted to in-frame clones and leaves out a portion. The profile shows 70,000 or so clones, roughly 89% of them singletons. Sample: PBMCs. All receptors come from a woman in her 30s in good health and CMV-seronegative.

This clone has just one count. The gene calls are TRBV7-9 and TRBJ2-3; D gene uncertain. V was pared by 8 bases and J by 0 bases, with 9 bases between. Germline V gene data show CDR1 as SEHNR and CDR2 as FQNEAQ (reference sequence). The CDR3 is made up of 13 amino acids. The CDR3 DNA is TGTGCCAGCGGTGGCTTCAGCACAGATACGCAGTATTTT. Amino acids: CASGGFSTDTQYF.

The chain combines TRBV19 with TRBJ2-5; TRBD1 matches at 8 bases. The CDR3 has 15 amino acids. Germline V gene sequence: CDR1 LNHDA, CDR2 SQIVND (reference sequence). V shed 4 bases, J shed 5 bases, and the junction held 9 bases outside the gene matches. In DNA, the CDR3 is TGTGCCAGTAGTACCCAGGACAGGGCCCGGGAGACCCAGTACTTC. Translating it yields CASSTQDRARETQYF.

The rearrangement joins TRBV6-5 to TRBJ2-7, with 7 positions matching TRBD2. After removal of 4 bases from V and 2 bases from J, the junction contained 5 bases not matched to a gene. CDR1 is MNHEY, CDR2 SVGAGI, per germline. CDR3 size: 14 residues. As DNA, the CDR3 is TGTGCCAGCAGTTCAGCGGGATCGACCTACGAGCAGTACTTC. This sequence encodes CASSSAGSTYEQYF.

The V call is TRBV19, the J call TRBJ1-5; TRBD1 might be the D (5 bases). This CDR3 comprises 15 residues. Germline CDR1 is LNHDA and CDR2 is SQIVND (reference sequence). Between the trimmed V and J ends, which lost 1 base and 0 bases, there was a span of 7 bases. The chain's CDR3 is CASSIGQFSNQPQHF. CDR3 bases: TGTGCCAGTAGTATAGGACAGTTTAGCAATCAGCCCCAGCATTTT. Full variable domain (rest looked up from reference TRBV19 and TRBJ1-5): DGGITQSPKYLFRKEGQNVTLSCEQNLNHDAMYWYRQDPGQGLRLIYYSQIVNDFQKGDIAEGYSVSREKKESFPLTVTSAQKNPTAFYLCASSIGQFSNQPQHFGDGTRLSIL.

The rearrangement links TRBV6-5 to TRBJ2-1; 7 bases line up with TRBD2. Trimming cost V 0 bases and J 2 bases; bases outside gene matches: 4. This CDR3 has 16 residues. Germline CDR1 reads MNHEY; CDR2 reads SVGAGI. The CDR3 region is CASSYSERGPYNEQFF. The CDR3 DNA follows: TGTGCCAGCAGTTACTCTGAGCGGGGCCCCTACAATGAGCAGTTCTTC.

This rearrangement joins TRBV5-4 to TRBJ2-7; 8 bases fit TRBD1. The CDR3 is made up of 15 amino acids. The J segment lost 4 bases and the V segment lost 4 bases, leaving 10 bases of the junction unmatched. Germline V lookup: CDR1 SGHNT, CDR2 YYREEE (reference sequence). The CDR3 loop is CASSAGQGGPYEQYF. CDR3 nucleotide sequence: TGTGCCAGCAGCGCCGGACAGGGAGGACCTTACGAGCAGTACTTC.

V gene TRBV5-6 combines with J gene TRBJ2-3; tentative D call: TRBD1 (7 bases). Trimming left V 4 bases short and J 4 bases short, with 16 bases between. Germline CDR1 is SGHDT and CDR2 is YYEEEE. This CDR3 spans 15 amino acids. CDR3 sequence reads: CASSPRQGLADTQYF. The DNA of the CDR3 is TGTGCCAGCAGCCCCAGACAGGGACTCGCAGATACGCAGTATTTT.

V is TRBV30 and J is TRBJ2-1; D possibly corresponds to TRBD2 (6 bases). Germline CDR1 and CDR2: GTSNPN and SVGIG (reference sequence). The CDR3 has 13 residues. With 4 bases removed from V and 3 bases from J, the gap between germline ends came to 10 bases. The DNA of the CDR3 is TGTGCCTGGACCCCGGGAGACTACAATGAGCAGTTCTTC. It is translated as CAWTPGDYNEQFF.

CDR3 region: CASSLSAGTSPSPQYF. The CDR3, as DNA: TGTGCCAGCAGTTTATCCGCCGGGACTAGCCCTAGCCCCCAGTACTTC. This sequence joins TRBV27 and TRBJ2-5, with 9 bases aligning to TRBD2. CDR3 size: 16 residues. CDR1 and CDR2 (germline): MNHEY, SMNVEV (reference sequence). J lost 9 bases, V lost 0 bases, and 11 bases had no gene match.

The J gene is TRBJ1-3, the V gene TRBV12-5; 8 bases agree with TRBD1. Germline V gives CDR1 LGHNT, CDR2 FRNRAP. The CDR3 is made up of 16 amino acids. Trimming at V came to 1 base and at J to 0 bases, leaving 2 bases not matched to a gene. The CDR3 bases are TGTGCTAGTGGTTTGGGACAGGGGATCTCTGGAAACACCATATATTTT. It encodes CASGLGQGISGNTIYF.

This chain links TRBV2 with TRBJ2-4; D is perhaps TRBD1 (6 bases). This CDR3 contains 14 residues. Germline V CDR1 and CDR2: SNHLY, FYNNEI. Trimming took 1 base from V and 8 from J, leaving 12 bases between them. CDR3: CASSEEGEWDIQYF. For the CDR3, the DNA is TGTGCCAGCAGTGAAGAGGGGGAGTGGGACATTCAGTACTTC.

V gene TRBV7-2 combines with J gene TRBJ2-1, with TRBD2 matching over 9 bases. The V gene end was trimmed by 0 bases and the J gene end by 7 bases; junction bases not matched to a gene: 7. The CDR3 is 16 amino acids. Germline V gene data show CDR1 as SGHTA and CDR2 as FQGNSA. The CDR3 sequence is CASSLAPAGGVNEQFF. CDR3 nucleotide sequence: TGTGCCAGCAGCTTAGCGCCAGCGGGAGGAGTAAATGAGCAGTTCTTC.

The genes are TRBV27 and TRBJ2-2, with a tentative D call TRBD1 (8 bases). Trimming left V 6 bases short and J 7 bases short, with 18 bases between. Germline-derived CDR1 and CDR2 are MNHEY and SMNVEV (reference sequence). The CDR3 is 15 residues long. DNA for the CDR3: TGTGCCAGCAGCTCCGACAGGGGAGGGGGCGGGGAGCTGTTTTTT. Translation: CASSSDRGGGGELFF.

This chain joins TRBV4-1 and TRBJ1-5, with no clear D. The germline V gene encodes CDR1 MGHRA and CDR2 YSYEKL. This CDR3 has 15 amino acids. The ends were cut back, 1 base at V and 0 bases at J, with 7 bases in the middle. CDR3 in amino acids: CASSQVQASNQPQHF. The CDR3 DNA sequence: TGCGCCAGCAGCCAAGTCCAGGCTAGCAATCAGCCCCAGCATTTT.

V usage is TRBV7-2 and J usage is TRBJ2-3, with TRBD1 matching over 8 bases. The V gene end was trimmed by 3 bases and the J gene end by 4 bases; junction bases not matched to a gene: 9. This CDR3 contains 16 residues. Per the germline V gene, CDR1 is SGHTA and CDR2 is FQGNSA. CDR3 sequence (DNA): TGTGCCAGCAGCTTCGGACAGGGCATTAGGTCAGATACGCAGTATTTT. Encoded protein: CASSFGQGIRSDTQYF.